The present TCR beta chain was sequenced within a study of blood T cell repertoires in COVID-19. About the study: The study drew acute and convalescent COVID-19 samples from the United States, Italy and Spain. T cells, B-cell-depleted T cells, or PBMCs supplied cDNA or gDNA.

This CDR3 is built from 13 residues. The V and J ends lost 5 bases and 4 bases respectively, with 9 bases between them. Original data processing: Amplifying reference gene primers gave estimates of nucleated cell counts. The repertoire was sequenced with immunoSEQ multiplex PCR; TCRdb's copy has only in-frame clones and lacks some. The DNA gave D and trimming, while V, J and clone size come from that table. The sample contains approximately 180,000 clones, approximately 85% of which appear only once. The sequencing input was peripheral blood. The receptor comes from a man in his fifties or sixties with acute or convalescent COVID-19. The rearrangement uses TRBV12-3 or TRBV12-4 and TRBJ1-5; D remains ambiguous. The DNA of the CDR3 is TGTGCCAGCAGTAGGGAGAGAAATCAGCCCCAGCATTTT. Translating gives CASSRERNQPQHF.